What follows are 10 T cell receptor beta chains derived from one specimen sequenced in a study of control samples from healthy donors and cancer patients (dated by TCRdb to between 2020 and 2021). Library preparation employed the immunoSEQ multiplex PCR assay. TCRdb obtained this table from immuneACCESS and retained in-frame rearrangements with V and J assigned. These tables miss some clones; where compared with another copy, unresolved V genes account for less than half of the shortfall, and the remainder is unexplained. The table for this sample lists some 120,000 clones; 88% of them were counted only once. The top ten clones comprise roughly 2.5% of the sample. Sequencing used blood. These receptors all come from a woman in her 70s in good health.

The rearrangement links TRBV2 to TRBJ1-3, with TRBD1 matching over 8 bases. J lost 1 base, V lost 8 bases, and 19 bases had no gene match. The CDR3 spans 19 residues. The germline CDR1 and CDR2 sequences are SNHLY and FYNNEI. The CDR3 DNA reads TGTGCCAGCGACCCACCCAGGACAGGGCGCACCCTTTCTGGAAACACCATATATTTT. It codes for CASDPPRTGRTLSGNTIYF.

The chain couples TRBV7-8 to TRBJ1-2; D remains unclear. CDR1 and CDR2 (germline): SGHVS, FQNEAQ. The CDR3 length is 13 residues. Trimming pared 4 bases from V and 8 bases from J, leaving 14 bases between. DNA of the CDR3: TGTGCCAGCAGCTCAAGCGTGGCGGGAGGCTACACCTTC. It encodes CASSSSVAGGYTF.

The V call is TRBV10-1, the J call TRBJ2-1; D gene ambiguous. Germline CDR1 reads WNHNN; CDR2 reads SYGVQD (reference sequence). V was shortened by 2 bases and J by 8 bases, with 10 bases between the two germline ends. This CDR3 spans 13 amino acids. The DNA of the CDR3 is TGCGCCAGCAGTGAGCTCCAGGACCATGAGCAGTTCTTC. It translates to CASSELQDHEQFF.

To note about this clone: Other DNA sequences in this sample translate to the same CDR3. J is TRBJ1-1 and V is TRBV11-3; D is perhaps TRBD1 (5 bases). Trimming took off 5 bases at V and 1 base at J, with 8 bases between the two ends. The CDR3 sequence is 13 residues long. Germline lookup yields CDR1 SGHNT and CDR2 YENEEA. The CDR3 DNA reads TGTGCCAGCAGCCTGGGGGGGAACACTGAAGCTTTCTTT. The encoded protein is CASSLGGNTEAFF.

Of note for this clone: Within the sample, other DNA sequences also encode this same CDR3. The chain carries TRBV5-1 and TRBJ2-5; tentative D call: TRBD1 (6 bases). Between the trimmed V and J ends, which lost 4 bases and 2 bases, there was a span of 12 bases. Germline values: CDR1 SGHRS, CDR2 YFSETQ. The CDR3 runs to 14 residues. CDR3 protein: CASSTGQIQETQYF. The CDR3 nucleotides read TGCGCCAGCAGCACAGGACAGATACAAGAGACCCAGTACTTC.

This sequence joins TRBV10-2 and TRBJ1-6; D call uncertain. V was cut by 1 base and J by 8 bases, with 9 bases left in between. This CDR3 comprises 14 residues. Germline CDR1 and CDR2: WSHSY and SAAADI. CDR3 loop: CASSEWGFDSPLHF. The CDR3 nucleotides are TGCGCCAGCAGTGAGTGGGGTTTTGATTCACCCCTCCACTTT.

This rearrangement joins TRBV9 to TRBJ1-4; D may be TRBD1 (6 bases). The CDR3 length is 15 residues. The germline gives CDR1 SGDLS, CDR2 YYNGEE. The V gene lost 3 bases and the J gene lost 7 bases, with 16 bases spanning the gap. The DNA for the CDR3 is TGTGCCAGCAGCGCTAACCCGGCCAGGGGTGAAAAACTGTTTTTT. Its protein is CASSANPARGEKLFF.

CDR3 nucleotides: TGTGCCAGCCTTGACAGGGGAGGTACGAACACCGGGGAGCTGTTTTTT. Translating it yields CASLDRGGTNTGELFF. The gene calls are TRBV2 and TRBJ2-2, with TRBD1 identical over 8 bases. The germline gives CDR1 SNHLY, CDR2 FYNNEI. J lost 0 bases, V lost 8 bases, and 8 bases had no gene match. The CDR3 totals 16 residues.

This clone was seen more than once but under ten times. The chain couples TRBV6-5 to TRBJ1-1; TRBD1 matches 7 bases. Per the germline V gene, CDR1 is MNHEY and CDR2 is SVGAGI. J gave up 4 bases and V 7 bases, and 9 bases lay outside the gene matches. This CDR3 is 14 amino acids long. DNA for the CDR3: TGTGCCAGCACAAATCTTGACAGGGTCACTGAAGCTTTCTTT. Translation: CASTNLDRVTEAFF.

This chain connects TRBV2 to TRBJ1-2; D remains unclear. V lost 3 bases to trimming and J lost 1 base, with 9 bases between them. The germline V gene has CDR1 SNHLY and CDR2 FYNNEI. This CDR3 contains 14 residues. CDR3 amino acids: CASSDPSFNYGYTF. DNA for the CDR3: TGTGCCAGCAGTGACCCCAGTTTTAACTATGGCTACACCTTC. The whole variable domain, remainder taken from reference TRBV2 and TRBJ1-2, is EPEVTQTPSHQVTQMGQEVILRCVPISNHLYFYWYRQILGQKVEFLVSFYNNEISEKSEIFDDQFSVERPDGSNFTLKIRSTKLEDSAMYFCASSDPSFNYGYTFGSGTRLTVV.